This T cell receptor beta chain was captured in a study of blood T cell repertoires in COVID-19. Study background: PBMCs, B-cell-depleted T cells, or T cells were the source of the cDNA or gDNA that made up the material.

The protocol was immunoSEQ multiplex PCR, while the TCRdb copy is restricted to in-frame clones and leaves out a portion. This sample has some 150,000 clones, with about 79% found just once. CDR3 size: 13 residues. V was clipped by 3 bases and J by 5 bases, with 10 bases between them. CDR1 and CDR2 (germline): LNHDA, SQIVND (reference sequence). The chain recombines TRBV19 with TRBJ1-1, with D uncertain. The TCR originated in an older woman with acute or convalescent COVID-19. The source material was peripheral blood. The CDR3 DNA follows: TGTGCCAGTAGTATCGGGATTAAGACTGAAGCTTTCTTT. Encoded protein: CASSIGIKTEAFF.